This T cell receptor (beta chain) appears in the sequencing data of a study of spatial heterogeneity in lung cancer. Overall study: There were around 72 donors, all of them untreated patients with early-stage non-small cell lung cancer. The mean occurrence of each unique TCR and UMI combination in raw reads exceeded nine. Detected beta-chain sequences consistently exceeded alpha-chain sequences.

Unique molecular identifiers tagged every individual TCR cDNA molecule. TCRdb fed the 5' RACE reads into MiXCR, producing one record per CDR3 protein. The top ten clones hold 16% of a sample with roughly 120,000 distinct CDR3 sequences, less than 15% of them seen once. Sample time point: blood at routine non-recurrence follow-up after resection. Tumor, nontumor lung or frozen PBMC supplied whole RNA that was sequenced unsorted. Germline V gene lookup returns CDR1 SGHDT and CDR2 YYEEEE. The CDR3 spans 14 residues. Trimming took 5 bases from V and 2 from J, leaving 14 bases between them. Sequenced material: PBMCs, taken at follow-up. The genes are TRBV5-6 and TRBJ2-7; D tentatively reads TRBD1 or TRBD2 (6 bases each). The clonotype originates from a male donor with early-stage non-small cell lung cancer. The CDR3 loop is CASRRRGEAYEQYF. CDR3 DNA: TGTGCCAGCAGGAGAAGGGGGGAGGCCTACGAGCAGTACTTC.